The 20 T cell receptor beta chains given below trace back to one sample, sequenced in a study of CD8+ T cells in alopecia areata. cDNA prepared by RNA extraction and subsequent reverse transcription served as the template for sequencing. Sequencing used immunoSEQ multiplex PCR; TCRdb keeps in-frame clones, though not all of them. The table includes roughly 32,000 clones, more than 55% detected once. The sequenced sample consisted of NKG2D-high CD8+ T cells sorted from blood. These receptors originate from a human donor with alopecia areata.

The gene calls are TRBV4-3 and TRBJ2-1; 7 bases match TRBD1. V trimming: 4 bases; J trimming: 1 base; junction bases outside the gene matches: 7. Germline CDR1 LGHNA, CDR2 YSLEER. The CDR3 has 16 residues. The CDR3 spells CASSPRQGMSYNEQFF. The CDR3 nucleotides read TGCGCCAGCAGCCCAAGACAGGGTATGTCCTACAATGAGCAGTTCTTC.

V is TRBV28 and J is TRBJ2-7; no reliable D call. The germline V gene encodes CDR1 MDHEN and CDR2 SYDVKM. The CDR3 runs to 13 residues. Trimming removed 3 bases from V and 0 bases from J, with 6 bases in between. The CDR3 DNA is TGTGCCAGCAGTTTCCAGAGCTCCTACGAGCAGTACTTC. Translating it yields CASSFQSSYEQYF.

The chain has TRBV7-9 and TRBJ2-7, with D possibly matching TRBD1 (6 bases). V was trimmed by 5 bases and J by 5 bases, leaving 16 bases between them. In germline, CDR1 is SEHNR, CDR2 FQNEAQ (reference sequence). The CDR3 length is 14 residues. DNA for the CDR3: TGTGCCAGCAGCCCCCCAGGGGATAGCCACGAGCAGTACTTC. Protein sequence: CASSPPGDSHEQYF.

The chain recombines TRBV4-1 with TRBJ1-5, with a weak D call TRBD1 (5 bases). Germline V gene lookup returns CDR1 MGHRA and CDR2 YSYEKL. The V end lost 5 bases, the J end lost 1 base, and 12 bases lay between the germline ends. The CDR3 has 15 amino acids. The DNA for the CDR3 is TGCGCCAGCAGCTACCCGGGGGACAGCAATCAGCCCCAGCATTTT. This encodes CASSYPGDSNQPQHF.

The V and J genes are TRBV4-3 and TRBJ2-7, with D unclear. The CDR3 has 14 amino acids. Germline lookup yields CDR1 LGHNA and CDR2 YSLEER. V was trimmed by 0 bases and J by 0 bases, leaving 6 bases between them. The CDR3 loop is CASSQDHLSYEQYF. CDR3 DNA sequence: TGCGCCAGCAGCCAAGATCACCTCTCCTACGAGCAGTACTTC.

J is TRBJ1-2 and V is TRBV5-1; no clear D gene. Germline-derived CDR1 and CDR2 are SGHRS and YFSETQ. V dropped 5 bases and J dropped 8 bases, with 22 bases sitting between them. CDR3 length equals 15 residues. Here the CDR3 reads CASSSIPADLLGYTF. The CDR3 DNA reads TGCGCCAGCAGTTCGATTCCGGCGGACCTCCTAGGCTACACCTTC.

The J gene is TRBJ2-3, the V gene TRBV7-8; no definite D call. This CDR3 has 17 amino acids. V gave up 2 bases and J gave up 6 bases, with 21 bases separating them. The germline V gene has CDR1 SGHVS and CDR2 FQNEAQ. The CDR3 DNA sequence: TGTGCCAGCAGCTTACACGTTTCCCAGACACTACGGGATACGCAGTATTTT. Protein: CASSLHVSQTLRDTQYF. The entire variable domain, with the rest obtained from reference TRBV7-8 and TRBJ2-3, is as follows: GAGVSQSPRYKVAKRGQDVALRCDPISGHVSLFWYQQALGQGPEFLTYFQNEAQLDKSGLPSDRFFAERPEGSVSTLKIQRTQQEDSAVYLCASSLHVSQTLRDTQYFGPGTRLTVL.

This rearrangement joins TRBV4-3 to TRBJ2-1; no clear D. This CDR3 has 13 residues. From germline, CDR1 is LGHNA and CDR2 YSLEER. V lost 1 base and J 8 bases, leaving 9 bases between the germline ends. CDR3: CASSQGSVDEQFF. The CDR3 bases are TGCGCCAGCAGCCAAGGGTCCGTGGATGAGCAGTTCTTC.

The chain joins TRBV7-8 to TRBJ2-1; TRBD1 agrees at 7 bases. The CDR3 consists of 16 residues. Germline V gives CDR1 SGHVS, CDR2 FQNEAQ. J gave up 7 bases and V 2 bases, and 11 bases lay outside the gene matches. In DNA form, the CDR3 reads TGTGCCAGCAGCTTAAATATAAAACTGACAGGGAATGAGCAGTTCTTC. Translation gives CASSLNIKLTGNEQFF.

This clone was seen once. This rearrangement joins TRBV28 to TRBJ2-7; 11 nucleotides line up with TRBD1. The V and J ends lost 6 bases and 3 bases, in that order; junction bases with no gene match: 7. Germline V CDR1 and CDR2: MDHEN, SYDVKM. There are 15 residues in the CDR3. The CDR3 region has the DNA TGTGCCAGCAGCCAGGACAGGGGGCGGGGCTACGAGCAGTACTTC. Residues: CASSQDRGRGYEQYF.

This sequence joins TRBV27 and TRBJ2-1; tentatively, D is TRBD2 (5 bases). Trimming cost V 7 bases and J 9 bases, with 13 bases left between them. CDR1 and CDR2 (germline): MNHEY, SMNVEV (reference sequence). The CDR3 sequence is 12 residues long. The CDR3 DNA reads TGTGCCAGCAAGCCAACCAGCGGTGAGCAGTTCTTC. Encoded protein: CASKPTSGEQFF.

This clone appeared a few times. The chain carries TRBV7-9 and TRBJ1-1; TRBD1 matches at 8 bases. The CDR3 consists of 15 residues. Germline V CDR1 and CDR2: SEHNR, FQNEAQ (reference sequence). Losses at the gene ends were 5 bases for V and 1 base for J; bases not matched to a gene: 6. The CDR3 sequence: CASSPTDRENTEAFF. The DNA of the CDR3 is TGTGCCAGCAGCCCTACGGACAGGGAGAACACTGAAGCTTTCTTT. The full variable domain, in which reference TRBV7-9 and TRBJ1-1 provide the parts outside the CDR3, is DTGVSQNPRHKITKRGQNVTFRCDPISEHNRLYWYRQTLGQGPEFLTYFQNEAQLEKSRLLSDRFSAERPKGSFSTLEIQRTEQGDSAMYLCASSPTDRENTEAFFGQGTRLTVV.

The chain is built from TRBV7-9 and TRBJ2-4; possibly TRBD1 or TRBD2 for D (6 bases each). Germline lookup yields CDR1 SEHNR and CDR2 FQNEAQ (reference sequence). V lost 1 base and J 4 bases, leaving 14 bases between the germline ends. The CDR3 consists of 16 residues. Written as DNA, the CDR3 is TGTGCCAGCAGCTTAGGACGGGGGCTGGCAAAAAACATTCAGTACTTC. It yields the protein CASSLGRGLAKNIQYF.

The chain recombines TRBV7-9 with TRBJ2-7; the D gene is possibly TRBD1 (6 bases). The CDR3 covers 14 residues. V was trimmed by 5 bases and J by 7 bases, leaving 18 bases between them. CDR1 and CDR2 (germline): SEHNR, FQNEAQ (reference sequence). Here the CDR3 DNA reads TGTGCCAGCAGCCCCTCGGGACATTCGCGGGAGCAGTACTTC. This translates into CASSPSGHSREQYF.

V and J are TRBV2 and TRBJ2-7, with 8 positions matching TRBD1. Germline V CDR1 and CDR2: SNHLY, FYNNEI. Trimming removed 6 bases from V and 5 bases from J; junction bases left unmatched: 0. The CDR3 has 11 amino acids. CDR3 in DNA: TGTGCCAGCAGGGACAGGGACGAGCAGTACTTC. Amino acids: CASRDRDEQYF.

This chain joins TRBV4-3 and TRBJ2-6; no reliable D call. V lost 4 bases, J lost 0 bases, and 7 bases lay in between. Germline CDR1 LGHNA, CDR2 YSLEER. CDR3 length: 15 amino acids. CDR3 nucleotide sequence: TGCGCCAGCAGCCCGGCCCGCTCTGGGGCCAACGTCCTGACTTTC. Translation gives CASSPARSGANVLTF.

In this sample, this clone turned up a few times. The chain is built from TRBV7-6 and TRBJ1-1, with D possibly matching TRBD1 (6 bases). The CDR3 runs 14 residues. Trimming took 2 bases from V and 3 from J, leaving 10 bases between them. Germline V CDR1 and CDR2: SGHVS, FNYEAQ. CDR3 sequence reads: CASSLWGAYTEAFF. CDR3 nucleotides: TGTGCCAGCAGCTTATGGGGGGCGTACACTGAAGCTTTCTTT.

The V call is TRBV5-4, the J call TRBJ2-3; D may correspond to TRBD1 or TRBD2 (5 bases each). The CDR3 is 15 residues long. V lost 2 bases to trimming and J lost 0 bases, with 10 bases between them. CDR1 is SGHNT, CDR2 YYREEE, per germline (reference sequence). The CDR3: CASSLSGASTDTQYF. CDR3 nucleotide sequence: TGTGCCAGCAGCTTATCCGGGGCTAGCACAGATACGCAGTATTTT. The full variable domain, with the rest looked up from reference TRBV5-4 and TRBJ2-3, is ETGVTQSPTHLIKTRGQQVTLRCSSQSGHNTVSWYQQALGQGPQFIFQYYREEENGRGNFPPRFSGLQFPNYSSELNVNALELDDSALYLCASSLSGASTDTQYFGPGTRLTVL.

This clone was recorded only once. The rearrangement links TRBV15 to TRBJ2-3, with TRBD2 matching 9 bases. Germline lookup yields CDR1 LNHNV and CDR2 YYDKDF (reference sequence). V shed 0 bases and J 2 bases; nucleotides not matched to a gene: 9. The CDR3 consists of 18 residues. DNA of the CDR3: TGTGCCACCAGCAGAGATCCTGGTAGCGGGGGACCCACAGATACGCAGTATTTT. Protein product: CATSRDPGSGGPTDTQYF.

The chain couples TRBV6-6 to TRBJ2-1; 13 nucleotides match TRBD2. Germline V gene data show CDR1 as MNHNY and CDR2 as SVGAGI (reference sequence). V shed 6 bases and J 7 bases; nucleotides not matched to a gene: 9. The CDR3 has 16 amino acids. The CDR3 DNA is TGTGCCAGCAGGGAACCCGGGACTAGCGGGGTGAATGAGCAGTTCTTC. Translated: CASREPGTSGVNEQFF.